The 12 T cell receptor beta chains presented below share a single source sample, sequenced in a study of beta chain features in type 1 diabetes (dated by TCRdb to 2017 to 2018). The library was produced with the immunoSEQ multiplex PCR assay. The High Capacity cDNA Reverse Transcription Kit was used to reverse transcribe all of the isolated RNA, meaning that expressed TCRB transcripts were what got sequenced. In TCRdb, the immuneACCESS table is reduced to in-frame sequences with V and J assigned. These tables do not hold every clone; where another copy was compared, an unresolved V gene accounts for under half, and the others remain unexplained. Recorded for this sample are 250,000 to 350,000 clones; approximately 10% of them occurred a single time. Of the sample, about 0.015% is held by the ten largest clones. The sample was naive CD4+ T cells from blood. This sample's cell subset or site label indicates: true naive CD4+ T cells. These receptors were obtained from a woman in her 30s in good health.

This rearrangement joins TRBV6-5 to TRBJ2-1; 10 nucleotides match TRBD2. Germline CDR1 MNHEY, CDR2 SVGAGI. The CDR3 consists of 15 residues. After removal of 6 bases from V and 12 bases from J, the junction contained 14 bases not matched to a gene. The CDR3 region is CASSPTSGNSGRQFF. CDR3 nucleotide sequence: TGTGCCAGCAGCCCCACTAGCGGGAATTCGGGGCGGCAGTTCTTC.

This clone has a handful of counts. The rearrangement uses TRBV28 and TRBJ2-7, with D uncertain. Per germline, CDR1 MDHEN and CDR2 SYDVKM. V dropped 7 bases and J dropped 4 bases, with 8 bases sitting between them. The CDR3 is 11 residues long. The CDR3 is CASKSLYEQYF. CDR3 DNA sequence: TGTGCCAGCAAATCCCTATACGAGCAGTACTTC.

In DNA, the CDR3 is TGTGCCAGCAGCGACGGACAGGGGGTGGAAAACACTGAAGCTTTCTTT. Translating gives CASSDGQGVENTEAFF. The V gene is TRBV9, the J gene TRBJ1-1, with TRBD1 matching 10 bases. After removal of 3 bases from V and 2 bases from J, the junction contained 7 bases not matched to a gene. CDR1 is SGDLS and CDR2 is YYNGEE in the germline V gene. The CDR3 spans 16 residues.

The chain links TRBV27 to TRBJ2-7; 9 positions agree with TRBD2. The CDR3 has 15 residues. V lost 8 bases, J lost 6 bases, and 14 bases stayed unmatched. Germline CDR1 MNHEY, CDR2 SMNVEV (reference sequence). In DNA form, the CDR3 reads TGTGCCAGCCAACCCCTAACCGGGACTAGCTTCGAGCAGTACTTC. Translated: CASQPLTGTSFEQYF.

This clone was detected only a few times. The chain has TRBV7-2 and TRBJ2-1; a possible D gene is TRBD2 (6 bases). CDR1 is SGHTA, CDR2 FQGNSA, per germline. The V gene lost 5 bases and the J gene lost 5 bases, with 10 bases spanning the gap. The CDR3 has 13 amino acids. The chain's CDR3 is CASSPTSNNEQFF. The CDR3 nucleotides read TGTGCCAGCAGCCCGACTAGTAACAATGAGCAGTTCTTC.

This clone has more than one count but fewer than ten. J is TRBJ2-7 and V is TRBV23-1; 7 positions agree with TRBD1. TRBV23-1 qualifies as an ORF whose function is uncertain. The CDR3 totals 16 residues. Trimming cost V 6 bases and J 0 bases; bases outside gene matches: 11. The chain's CDR3 is CASRPRARGSSYEQYF. DNA for the CDR3: TGCGCCAGCAGACCAAGGGCCAGGGGGAGCTCCTACGAGCAGTACTTC.

V usage is TRBV5-1 and J usage is TRBJ2-2; TRBD1 agrees at 10 bases. Germline V CDR1 and CDR2: SGHRS, YFSETQ. J gave up 3 bases and V 0 bases, and 2 bases lay outside the gene matches. The CDR3 length is 16 residues. DNA for the CDR3: TGCGCCAGCAGCTTGGCCGGGACAGGGGACACCGGGGAGCTGTTTTTT. Protein: CASSLAGTGDTGELFF.

This clone has only a few counts. The chain is built from TRBV20-1 and TRBJ2-1; 7 nucleotides agree with TRBD2. This CDR3 spans 11 amino acids. Trimming took 4 bases from V and 9 from J; bases not matched to a gene: 3. Germline values: CDR1 DFQATT, CDR2 SNEGSKA (reference sequence). The CDR3 spells CSATLAVEQFF. The CDR3, as DNA: TGCAGTGCTACTCTAGCGGTTGAGCAGTTCTTC.

This clone was counted a few times. CDR3 region: CASSVQSDNSPLHF. DNA for the CDR3: TGTGCCAGCAGCGTACAATCGGATAATTCACCCCTCCACTTT. V is TRBV9 and J is TRBJ1-6; D gene ambiguous. The CDR3 has 14 amino acids. Germline V lookup: CDR1 SGDLS, CDR2 YYNGEE. V was clipped by 1 base and J by 5 bases, with 7 bases between them.

J is TRBJ2-1 and V is TRBV5-1; 11 nucleotides align to TRBD2. Germline lookup yields CDR1 SGHRS and CDR2 YFSETQ. Trimming removed 4 bases from V and 9 bases from J; junction bases left unmatched: 9. CDR3 length equals 15 residues. The CDR3 nucleotides are TGCGCCAGCAGCGACCGTAGCGGGAGGGCCGGTGAGCAGTTCTTC. This translates into CASSDRSGRAGEQFF.

This clone was counted between two and nine times. The chain couples TRBV2 to TRBJ2-1; 10 bases map to TRBD1. Per the germline V gene, CDR1 is SNHLY and CDR2 is FYNNEI. This CDR3 has 15 amino acids. V shed 5 bases, J shed 8 bases, and the junction held 9 bases outside the gene matches. CDR3 residues: CASSLRDRGFDEQFF. For the CDR3, the DNA is TGTGCCAGCAGTTTACGGGACAGGGGTTTTGATGAGCAGTTCTTC.

The chain links TRBV25-1 to TRBJ2-5; D gene unclear. V gave up 1 base and J gave up 2 bases, with 11 bases separating them. This CDR3 has 15 amino acids. CDR1 is MGHDK and CDR2 is SYGVNS in the germline V gene. The CDR3: CASSESPDFQETQYF. The DNA of the CDR3 is TGTGCCAGCAGTGAATCACCTGACTTTCAAGAGACCCAGTACTTC.